Following are 22 T cell receptor beta chains from one sample sequenced in a study of OX40 agonist ivuxolimab in advanced cancers. Sequenced by immunoSEQ multiplex PCR; TCRdb stores in-frame clones only, minus some. The table has around 50,000 clones, about 88% seen once; the top ten hold about 0.58%. Sample: CD4+ or CD8+ T cells sorted from blood, taken in a trial of the OX40 agonist ivuxolimab. Receptors originate from an adult with an advanced solid tumor such as melanoma, head and neck, liver or kidney cancer.

This chain uses TRBV30 with TRBJ2-3; a possible D gene is TRBD2 (7 bases). This CDR3 comprises 13 residues. Per germline, CDR1 GTSNPN and CDR2 SVGIG (reference sequence). Trimming removed 1 base at V and 9 bases at J, with 14 bases between. CDR3 amino acids: CAWSAGGRWTQYF. CDR3 sequence (DNA): TGTGCCTGGAGTGCCGGGGGGCGCTGGACGCAGTATTTT.

The chain uses TRBV28 and TRBJ2-2; D is unclear. V lost 2 bases, J lost 3 bases, and 10 bases lay in between. Germline V gene data show CDR1 as MDHEN and CDR2 as SYDVKM. CDR3 size: 15 residues. The CDR3 is CASSLGRPYTGELFF. In nucleotides, the CDR3 is TGTGCCAGCAGTTTAGGCAGGCCTTACACCGGGGAGCTGTTTTTT.

This sequence joins TRBV2 and TRBJ2-5, with D uncertain. The germline gives CDR1 SNHLY, CDR2 FYNNEI. The CDR3 runs to 16 residues. V was pared by 1 base and J by 4 bases, with 16 bases between. CDR3 nucleotide sequence: TGTGCCAGCAGTGAAGTTATCGGCACCTTAGGAGAGACCCAGTACTTC. Protein: CASSEVIGTLGETQYF.

The chain carries TRBV5-4 and TRBJ2-5, with D possibly matching TRBD1 (6 bases). Trimming stripped 4 bases from V and 7 bases from J, with 17 bases between. Germline CDR1 is SGHNT and CDR2 is YYREEE (reference sequence). CDR3 length equals 14 residues. Written as DNA, the CDR3 is TGTGCCAGCAGCGCTGCCAGGGGAGATCGGACCCAGTACTTC. Protein product: CASSAARGDRTQYF. Supplemented by reference TRBV5-4 and TRBJ2-5, the full variable domain reads ETGVTQSPTHLIKTRGQQVTLRCSSQSGHNTVSWYQQALGQGPQFIFQYYREEENGRGNFPPRFSGLQFPNYSSELNVNALELDDSALYLCASSAARGDRTQYFGPGTRLLVL.

This clone occurred once. V gene TRBV6-1 combines with J gene TRBJ2-5, with D possibly being TRBD1 or TRBD2 (5 bases each). V was cut by 10 bases and J by 7 bases, with 22 bases left in between. Germline CDR1 MNHNS, CDR2 SASEGT. The CDR3 is 14 residues long. For the CDR3, the DNA is TGTGCCACCTTCCCCGGGACCTTTATGGGGACCCAGTACTTC. It is translated as CATFPGTFMGTQYF.

Worth noting for this clone: One end of the junction does not line up with germline, which may come from a read error. V is TRBV27 and J is TRBJ2-5, with 13 nucleotides matching TRBD2. CDR3 length: 19 residues. The V gene's germline CDR1 is MNHEY and CDR2 SMNVEV (reference sequence). CDR3 sequence (DNA): TGTGCCAGCAGTCTATCATGGACTAGCGGGAGCCACTCCGAAGAGACCCAGTACTTC. Amino acids: CASSLSWTSGSHSEETQYF.

The rearrangement uses TRBV4-1 and TRBJ2-1; TRBD2 matches at 12 bases. This CDR3 contains 12 residues. With V trimmed by 3 bases and J by 12 bases, 0 bases remained unmatched. The germline V gene encodes CDR1 MGHRA and CDR2 YSYEKL. The CDR3 here is CASSQTSGRQFF. Here the CDR3 DNA reads TGCGCCAGCAGCCAGACTAGCGGGAGGCAGTTCTTC.

The CDR3 reads CASSFGGVGTDTQYF. The CDR3, as DNA: TGCGCCAGCAGCTTTGGGGGCGTAGGCACAGATACGCAGTATTTT. J is TRBJ2-3 and V is TRBV5-1; D may be TRBD1 (6 bases). The germline V gene has CDR1 SGHRS and CDR2 YFSETQ. Trimming shortened V by 2 bases and J by 1 base, and 11 bases separated the two germline ends. CDR3 length: 15 residues.

The rearrangement uses TRBV2 and TRBJ2-5; perhaps TRBD1 as D (6 bases). CDR3 length equals 13 residues. The germline gives CDR1 SNHLY, CDR2 FYNNEI. Trimming stripped 4 bases from V and 5 bases from J, with 11 bases between. In DNA form, the CDR3 reads TGTGCCAGCAGTGCGGACAGATCGGAGACCCAGTACTTC. Translation gives CASSADRSETQYF.

The sample holds one count of this clone. The DNA of the CDR3 is TGTGCCAGCAGCCCATCGGGCAGGGGGCCAGGTGGCTACACCTTC. Translation gives CASSPSGRGPGGYTF. This sequence joins TRBV14 and TRBJ1-2; 8 bases are shared with TRBD1. This CDR3 is built from 15 residues. Germline CDR1 and CDR2: SGHDN and FVKESK. With V trimmed by 4 bases and J by 7 bases, 11 bases remained unmatched. The whole variable domain, filled in from reference TRBV14 and TRBJ1-2, reads EAGVTQFPSHSVIEKGQTVTLRCDPISGHDNLYWYRRVMGKEIKFLLHFVKESKQDESGMPNNRFLAERTGGTYSTLKVQPAELEDSGVYFCASSPSGRGPGGYTFGSGTRLTVV.

CDR3 loop: CASRSQGLANEKLFF. DNA for the CDR3: TGTGCCAGCAGGTCTCAGGGCCTCGCTAATGAAAAACTGTTTTTT. V usage is TRBV6-5 and J usage is TRBJ1-4; possibly TRBD1 for D (5 bases). This CDR3 is built from 15 residues. Trimming stripped 6 bases from V and 3 bases from J, with 14 bases between. Germline V gives CDR1 MNHEY, CDR2 SVGAGI.

The CDR3 reads CSVEMQGRNEQFF. For the CDR3, the DNA is TGCAGCGTTGAGATGCAGGGGCGGAATGAGCAGTTCTTC. The genes are TRBV29-1 and TRBJ2-1, with a weak D call TRBD1 (6 bases). Per the germline V gene, CDR1 is SQVTM and CDR2 is ANQGSEA. V lost 3 bases, J lost 7 bases, and 13 bases lay in between. The CDR3 runs 13 residues.

The chain uses TRBV10-2 and TRBJ2-5; 7 nucleotides align to TRBD1. Losses at the gene ends were 2 bases for V and 11 bases for J; bases not matched to a gene: 14. Germline lookup yields CDR1 WSHSY and CDR2 SAAADI. CDR3 size: 15 residues. CDR3 sequence reads: CASSEARQGMGEQYF. The CDR3 DNA follows: TGCGCCAGCAGTGAGGCGAGACAGGGTATGGGGGAGCAGTACTTC.

The rearrangement joins TRBV11-3 to TRBJ2-2; a weak D match, TRBD2 (5 bases). Germline V gene data show CDR1 as SGHNT and CDR2 as YENEEA. V was trimmed by 5 bases and J by 5 bases, leaving 9 bases between them. This CDR3 comprises 13 residues. The CDR3 loop is CASSPDSTGELFF. CDR3 nucleotide sequence: TGTGCCAGCAGCCCGGACTCAACCGGGGAGCTGTTTTTT.

V gene TRBV27 combines with J gene TRBJ2-7; maybe TRBD2 (10 bases). Trimming left V 5 bases short and J 2 bases short, with 22 bases between. This CDR3 is 17 amino acids long. Germline assignment: CDR1 MNHEY and CDR2 SMNVEV (reference sequence). The CDR3 coding sequence is TGTGCCAGCAGTCCGGGACTAGCGAACAGGGGGCCCTACGAGCAGTACTTC. Protein: CASSPGLANRGPYEQYF.

The CDR3 protein is CASSDLAGGVDEQYF. CDR3 in DNA: TGTGCCAGCAGTGATCTGGCAGGGGGCGTCGACGAGCAGTACTTC. The chain links TRBV2 to TRBJ2-7; 8 bases align to TRBD1. CDR3 length: 15 residues. Germline V gene lookup returns CDR1 SNHLY and CDR2 FYNNEI. V lost 3 bases to trimming and J lost 5 bases; unmatched junction nucleotides: 9.

This clone appeared a single time. The V and J genes are TRBV11-3 and TRBJ2-3; D may match TRBD1 or TRBD2 (5 bases each). Germline CDR1 and CDR2: SGHNT and YENEEA. The CDR3 covers 15 residues. The germline V and J ends were trimmed by 2 bases and 4 bases, with 13 bases remaining between them. The CDR3 region has the DNA TGTGCCAGCAGCTTATACCCGGTGGGGGCAGATACGCAGTATTTT. This gives the protein CASSLYPVGADTQYF. Variable domain in full (rest from reference TRBV11-3 and TRBJ2-3): EAGVVQSPRYKIIEKKQPVAFWCNPISGHNTLYWYLQNLGQGPELLIRYENEEAVDDSQLPKDRFSAERLKGVDSTLKIQPAELGDSAVYLCASSLYPVGADTQYFGPGTRLTVL.

The V and J genes are TRBV19 and TRBJ2-7, with TRBD1 matching over 9 bases. V lost 5 bases and J lost 6; bases outside the gene matches: 14. There are 16 residues in the CDR3. Germline assignment: CDR1 LNHDA and CDR2 SQIVND (reference sequence). For the CDR3, the DNA is TGTGCCAGTAGTCCTAACACAGGGGGCGCCCCCCCCGAGCAGTACTTC. It encodes CASSPNTGGAPPEQYF.

This chain uses TRBV5-8 with TRBJ1-2; no firm D call. Germline V CDR1 and CDR2: SGHTS, YDEGEE. V lost 4 bases and J lost 7, with 11 bases in between. This CDR3 spans 12 amino acids. CDR3 sequence (DNA): TGTGCCAGCAGCGTACAAGTTGGTGGCTACACCTTC. It yields the protein CASSVQVGGYTF.

This chain uses TRBV19 with TRBJ1-2; possible D gene TRBD1, 5 bases. Looked up from germline, CDR1 is LNHDA and CDR2 is SQIVND (reference sequence). The CDR3 consists of 16 residues. Trimming removed 3 bases at V and 4 bases at J, with 18 bases between. CDR3 coding DNA: TGTGCCAGTAGTATGCCCTCGAACATGGGACCCTATGGCTACACCTTC. Translation gives CASSMPSNMGPYGYTF. Variable domain in full (rest from reference TRBV19 and TRBJ1-2): DGGITQSPKYLFRKEGQNVTLSCEQNLNHDAMYWYRQDPGQGLRLIYYSQIVNDFQKGDIAEGYSVSREKKESFPLTVTSAQKNPTAFYLCASSMPSNMGPYGYTFGSGTRLTVV.

The chain combines TRBV2 with TRBJ2-7; the D gene is possibly TRBD2 (5 bases). Germline V gene sequence: CDR1 SNHLY, CDR2 FYNNEI. This CDR3 has 12 residues. V was shortened by 11 bases and J by 2 bases, with 13 bases between the two germline ends. The CDR3 sequence: CACRSGTYEQYF. DNA for the CDR3: TGTGCCTGTAGAAGCGGAACCTACGAGCAGTACTTC.

The J gene is TRBJ2-3, the V gene TRBV10-3; TRBD2 matches 8 bases. J lost 5 bases, V lost 10 bases, and 8 bases had no gene match. The CDR3 has 13 amino acids. The germline CDR1 and CDR2 sequences are ENHRY and SYGVKD. CDR3: CATGGGKVDTQYF. The CDR3 DNA follows: TGTGCCACCGGGGGGGGAAAAGTAGATACGCAGTATTTT.